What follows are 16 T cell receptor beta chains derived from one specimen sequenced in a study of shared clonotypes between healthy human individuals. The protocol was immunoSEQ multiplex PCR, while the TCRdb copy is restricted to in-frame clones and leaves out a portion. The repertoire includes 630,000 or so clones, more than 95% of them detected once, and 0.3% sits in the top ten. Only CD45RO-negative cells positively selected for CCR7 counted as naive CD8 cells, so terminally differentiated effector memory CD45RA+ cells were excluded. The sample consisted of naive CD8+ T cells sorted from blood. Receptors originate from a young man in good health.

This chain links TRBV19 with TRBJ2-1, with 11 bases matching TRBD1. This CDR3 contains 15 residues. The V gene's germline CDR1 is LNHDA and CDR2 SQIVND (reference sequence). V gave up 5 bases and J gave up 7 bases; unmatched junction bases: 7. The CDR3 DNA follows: TGTGCCAGTAGTCATGGACAGGGGGCCGAAAATGAGCAGTTCTTC. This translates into CASSHGQGAENEQFF.

As DNA, the CDR3 is TGTGCCAGCAGCCGCTCCGGCACTAGCGGGAGAAGAGATACGCAGTATTTT. It is translated as CASSRSGTSGRRDTQYF. The chain couples TRBV7-2 to TRBJ2-3; 11 bases line up with TRBD2. CDR3 length: 17 amino acids. The V segment lost 5 bases and the J segment 5 bases; nucleotides outside the gene matches: 12. CDR1 and CDR2 from the germline V gene are SGHTA and FQGNSA.

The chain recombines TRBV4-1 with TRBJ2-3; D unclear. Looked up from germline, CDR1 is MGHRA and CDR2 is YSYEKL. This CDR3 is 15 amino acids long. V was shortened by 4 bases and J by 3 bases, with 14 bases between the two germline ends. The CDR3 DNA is TGCGCCAGCAGCCCCTCCGTCTCCCGAACAGATACGCAGTATTTT. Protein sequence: CASSPSVSRTDTQYF.

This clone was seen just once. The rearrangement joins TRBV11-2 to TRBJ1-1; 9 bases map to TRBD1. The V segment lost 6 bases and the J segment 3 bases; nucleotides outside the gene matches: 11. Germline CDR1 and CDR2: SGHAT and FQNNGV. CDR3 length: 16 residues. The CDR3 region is CASSSDRGLADTEAFF. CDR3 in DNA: TGTGCCAGCAGTTCGGACAGGGGATTGGCGGACACTGAAGCTTTCTTT.

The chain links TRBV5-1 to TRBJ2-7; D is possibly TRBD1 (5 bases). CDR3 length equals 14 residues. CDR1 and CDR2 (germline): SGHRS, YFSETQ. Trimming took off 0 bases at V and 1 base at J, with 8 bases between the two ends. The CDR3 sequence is CASSLGGASYEQYF. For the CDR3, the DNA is TGCGCCAGCAGCTTGGGTGGGGCTTCCTACGAGCAGTACTTC.

The CDR3, as DNA: TGTGCCACCAGCAGAGACGGACAGATTTACGAGCAGTACTTC. Its translation is CATSRDGQIYEQYF. V gene TRBV15 combines with J gene TRBJ2-7; tentatively, D is TRBD1 (6 bases). Germline CDR1 reads LNHNV; CDR2 reads YYDKDF (reference sequence). The CDR3 sequence is 14 residues long. Between the trimmed V and J ends, which lost 0 bases and 4 bases, there was a span of 10 bases.

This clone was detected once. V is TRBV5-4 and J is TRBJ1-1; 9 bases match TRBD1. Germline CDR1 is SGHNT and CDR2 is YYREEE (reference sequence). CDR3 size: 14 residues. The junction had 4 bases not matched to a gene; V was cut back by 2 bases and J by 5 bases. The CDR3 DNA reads TGTGCCAGCAGCTTTACAGGGGGCAGGACTGAAGCTTTCTTT. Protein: CASSFTGGRTEAFF.

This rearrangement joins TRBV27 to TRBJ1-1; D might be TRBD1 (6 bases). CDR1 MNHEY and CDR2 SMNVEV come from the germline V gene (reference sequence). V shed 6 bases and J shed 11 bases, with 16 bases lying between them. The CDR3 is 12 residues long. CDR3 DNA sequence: TGTGCCAGCAGGACGGGGGCTAGGGGGGCTTTCTTT. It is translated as CASRTGARGAFF.

The CDR3 loop reads CASSRTDGHGAHGYTF. The CDR3 DNA reads TGCGCCAGCAGCCGGACGGATGGCCATGGGGCACATGGCTACACCTTC. The chain employs TRBV5-1 and TRBJ1-2; perhaps TRBD1 as D (5 bases). The CDR3 totals 16 residues. CDR1 and CDR2 (germline): SGHRS, YFSETQ. The V end lost 4 bases, the J end lost 6 bases, and 22 bases lay between the germline ends.

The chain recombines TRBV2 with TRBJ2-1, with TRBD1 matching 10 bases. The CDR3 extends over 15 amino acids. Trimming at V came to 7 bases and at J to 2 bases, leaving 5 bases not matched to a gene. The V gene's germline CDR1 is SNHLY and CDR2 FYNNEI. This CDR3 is CASTEGTGAYNEQFF. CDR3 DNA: TGTGCCAGCACCGAGGGGACAGGGGCCTACAATGAGCAGTTCTTC.

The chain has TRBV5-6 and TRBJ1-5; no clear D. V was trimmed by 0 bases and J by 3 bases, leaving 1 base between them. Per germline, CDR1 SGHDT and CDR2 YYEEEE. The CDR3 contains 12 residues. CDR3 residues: CASSLDNQPQHF. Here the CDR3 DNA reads TGTGCCAGCAGCTTGGACAATCAGCCCCAGCATTTT.

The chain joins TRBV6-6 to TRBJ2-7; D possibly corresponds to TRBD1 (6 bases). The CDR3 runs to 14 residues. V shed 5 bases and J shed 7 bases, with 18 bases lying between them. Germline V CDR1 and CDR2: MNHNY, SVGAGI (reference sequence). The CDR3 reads CASSTGPYGQEQYF. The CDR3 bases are TGTGCCAGCAGTACAGGGCCTTACGGTCAAGAGCAGTACTTC.

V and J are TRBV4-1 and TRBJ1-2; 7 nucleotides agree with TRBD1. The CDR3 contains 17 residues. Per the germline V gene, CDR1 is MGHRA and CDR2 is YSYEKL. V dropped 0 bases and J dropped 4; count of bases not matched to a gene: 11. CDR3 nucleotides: TGCGCCAGCAGCCAAGATCAAGGTTATTGGGACAGCTATGGCTACACCTTC. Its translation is CASSQDQGYWDSYGYTF.

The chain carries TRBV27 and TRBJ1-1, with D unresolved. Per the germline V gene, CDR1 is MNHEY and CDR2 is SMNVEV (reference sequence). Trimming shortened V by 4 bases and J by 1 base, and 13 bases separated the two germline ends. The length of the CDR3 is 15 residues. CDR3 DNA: TGTGCCAGCAGTTCGCCCCTGCAGAAGAACACTGAAGCTTTCTTT. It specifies CASSSPLQKNTEAFF.

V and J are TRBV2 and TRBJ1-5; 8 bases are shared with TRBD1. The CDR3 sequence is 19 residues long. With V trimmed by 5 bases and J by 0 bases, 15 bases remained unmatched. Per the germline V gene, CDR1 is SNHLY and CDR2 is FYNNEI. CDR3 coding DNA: TGTGCCAGCAGTAGCGAATTCAGGCAGGGGGCCTATAGCAATCAGCCCCAGCATTTT. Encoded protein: CASSSEFRQGAYSNQPQHF.

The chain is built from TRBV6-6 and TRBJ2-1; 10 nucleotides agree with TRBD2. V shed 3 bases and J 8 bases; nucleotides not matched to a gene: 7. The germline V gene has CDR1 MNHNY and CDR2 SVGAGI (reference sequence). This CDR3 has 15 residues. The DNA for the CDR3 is TGTGCCAGCAGTTATGGGACTAGCGTATTGTATGAGCAGTTCTTC. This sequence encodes CASSYGTSVLYEQFF.